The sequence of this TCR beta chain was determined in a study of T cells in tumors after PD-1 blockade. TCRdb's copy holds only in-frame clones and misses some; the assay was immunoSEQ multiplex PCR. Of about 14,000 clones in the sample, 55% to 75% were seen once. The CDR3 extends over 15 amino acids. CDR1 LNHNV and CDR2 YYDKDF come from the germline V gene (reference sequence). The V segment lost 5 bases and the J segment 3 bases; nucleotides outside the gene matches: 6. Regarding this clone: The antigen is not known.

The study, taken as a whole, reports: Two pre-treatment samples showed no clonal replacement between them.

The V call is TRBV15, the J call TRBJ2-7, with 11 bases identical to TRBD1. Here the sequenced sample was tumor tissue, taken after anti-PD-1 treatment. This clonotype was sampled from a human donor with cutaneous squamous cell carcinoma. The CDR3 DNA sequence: TGTGCCACCAGCCGGGGGGGACAGGGGGGCTACGAGCAGTACTTC. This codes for CATSRGGQGGYEQYF. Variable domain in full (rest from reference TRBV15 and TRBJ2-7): DAMVIQNPRYQVTQFGKPVTLSCSQTLNHNVMYWYQQKSSQAPKLLFHYYDKDFNNEADTPDNFQSRRPNTSFCFLDIRSPGLGDTAMYLCATSRGGQGGYEQYFGPGTRLTVT.